The 3 T cell receptor beta chains given below trace back to one sample, sequenced in a study of blood T cell repertoires in COVID-19. TCRdb's copy holds only in-frame clones and misses some; the assay was immunoSEQ multiplex PCR. The repertoire holds more than 150,000 clones, with approximately 87% as singletons. The sequencing sample was made of peripheral blood. The receptors come from a woman between 18 and 30 years old who had recovered from COVID-19.

The chain is built from TRBV18 and TRBJ1-4, with D possibly being TRBD1 (5 bases). The germline V and J ends were trimmed by 5 bases and 5 bases, with 9 bases remaining between them. This CDR3 region has 13 residues. Looked up from germline, CDR1 is KGHSH and CDR2 is LQKENI. CDR3 sequence: CASSLDRNEKLFF. The CDR3 DNA sequence: TGTGCCAGCTCATTAGACAGAAATGAAAAACTGTTTTTT.

The chain combines TRBV5-6 with TRBJ2-7, with 7 bases lining up with TRBD1. The V gene's germline CDR1 is SGHDT and CDR2 YYEEEE. Losses at the gene ends were 3 bases for V and 5 bases for J; bases not matched to a gene: 14. The CDR3 runs to 16 residues. In DNA form, the CDR3 reads TGTGCCAGCAGCTCACGCCATTATGACAGGGCCCACGAGCAGTACGTC. Translated, it gives CASSSRHYDRAHEQYV.

The rearrangement links TRBV4-2 to TRBJ2-3; 8 positions match TRBD2. The CDR3 length is 16 residues. Germline V gives CDR1 LGHNA, CDR2 YNFKEQ. After removal of 0 bases from V and 5 bases from J, the junction contained 7 bases not matched to a gene. CDR3: CASSQDPQRGKDTQYF. CDR3 DNA: TGTGCCAGCAGCCAAGACCCCCAGCGGGGGAAAGATACGCAGTATTTT.